Presented here are 15 T cell receptor beta chains from one specimen sequenced in a study of beta chain features in type 1 diabetes (dated by TCRdb to the late 2010s). Library preparation used the immunoSEQ multiplex PCR assay. The High Capacity cDNA Reverse Transcription Kit was used to reverse transcribe all of the isolated RNA, meaning that expressed TCRB transcripts were what got sequenced. TCRdb mirrors the immuneACCESS table, restricted to in-frame sequences. Some clones are absent from its copies; in checked studies, under half trace to an unresolved V gene, and the reason for the others is unknown. The sample table records roughly 610,000 clones; roughly a sixth of these occur just once. The ten largest account for more than 0.08% of the sample. Sequencing was carried out using naive CD4+ T cells from blood. The sample's cell subset or site, from its label and the paper: true naive CD4+ T cells. The receptors stem from a man younger than 30 in good health.

DNA for the CDR3: TGTGCCAGTAACCAGGGGAGCTCCTATAATTCACCCCTCCACTTT. Translating it yields CASNQGSSYNSPLHF. This chain connects TRBV28 to TRBJ1-6, with a possible D match to TRBD1 (6 bases). The V gene lost 9 bases and the J gene lost 0 bases, with 12 bases spanning the gap. Per the germline V gene, CDR1 is MDHEN and CDR2 is SYDVKM. The CDR3 length is 15 residues.

Of note for this clone: The identical CDR3 is also encoded by other nucleotide sequences in the sample. The chain is built from TRBV7-9 and TRBJ1-4; no firm D call. Germline CDR1 reads SEHNR; CDR2 reads FQNEAQ (reference sequence). This CDR3 spans 13 amino acids. Trimming cost V 0 bases and J 7 bases, with 6 bases left between them. CDR3 sequence: CASSLAGGEKLFF. As DNA, the CDR3 is TGTGCCAGCAGCTTAGCTGGAGGTGAAAAACTGTTTTTT.

The chain joins TRBV19 to TRBJ1-3, with 8 bases identical to TRBD1. Germline CDR1 LNHDA, CDR2 SQIVND (reference sequence). The CDR3 spans 14 residues. V shed 9 bases and J 1 base; nucleotides not matched to a gene: 5. The CDR3 region has the DNA TGTGCCAGCAAGACAGGGGTATCTGGAAACACCATATATTTT. Protein sequence: CASKTGVSGNTIYF.

The chain employs TRBV4-2 and TRBJ1-6, with 9 positions matching TRBD1. This CDR3 region has 19 residues. Trimming cost V 1 base and J 0 bases; bases outside gene matches: 7. Germline V gene data show CDR1 as LGHNA and CDR2 as YNFKEQ. The CDR3 DNA sequence: TGTGCCAGCAGCCAAGTGGGGGGACAGGGTATCTCCTATAATTCACCCCTCCACTTT. Translation gives CASSQVGGQGISYNSPLHF.

This clone came up a few times. This chain uses TRBV7-3 with TRBJ1-3; D remains unclear. The CDR3 loop spans 14 amino acids. Germline CDR1 is SGHTA and CDR2 is FQGTGA. Trimming removed 2 bases at V and 2 bases at J, with 7 bases between. The CDR3 sequence: CASSLAPPGNTIYF. The CDR3 DNA sequence: TGTGCCAGCAGCTTAGCGCCGCCTGGAAACACCATATATTTT.

V usage is TRBV25-1 and J usage is TRBJ1-2; D remains ambiguous. Germline CDR1 is MGHDK and CDR2 is SYGVNS. This CDR3 comprises 12 residues. The germline V and J ends were trimmed by 2 bases and 4 bases, with 5 bases remaining between them. The CDR3 DNA follows: TGTGCCAGCAGTGAAGGGTTCTATGGCTACACCTTC. This codes for CASSEGFYGYTF.

The chain carries TRBV19 and TRBJ1-3; no definite D call. Trimming removed 7 bases from V and 0 bases from J, with 7 bases in between. The CDR3 is 13 residues long. The germline CDR1 and CDR2 sequences are LNHDA and SQIVND (reference sequence). In nucleotides, the CDR3 is TGTGCCAGTACAACAGTCTCTGGAAACACCATATATTTT. Its protein product is CASTTVSGNTIYF.

This chain uses TRBV30 with TRBJ2-5, with a weak D call TRBD1 (6 bases). The germline CDR1 and CDR2 sequences are GTSNPN and SVGIG (reference sequence). The V gene lost 2 bases and the J gene lost 1 base, with 8 bases spanning the gap. This CDR3 comprises 13 residues. The CDR3 loop reads CAWSRGSQETQYF. CDR3 in DNA: TGTGCCTGGAGTAGGGGGAGCCAAGAGACCCAGTACTTC.

This clone has more than one count but fewer than ten. The chain employs TRBV5-6 and TRBJ1-2; 7 nucleotides align to TRBD1. Germline lookup yields CDR1 SGHDT and CDR2 YYEEEE. The CDR3 runs 12 residues. V was clipped by 6 bases and J by 5 bases; unmatched bases: 4. CDR3 protein: CASNIRGYGYTF. CDR3 DNA: TGTGCCAGCAACATCAGGGGGTATGGCTACACCTTC.

The gene calls are TRBV7-3 and TRBJ1-2; D not resolved. CDR1 is SGHTA, CDR2 FQGTGA, per germline. V gave up 2 bases and J gave up 4 bases, with 5 bases separating them. The CDR3 length is 12 residues. The chain's CDR3 is CASSLGGYGYTF. The CDR3 DNA follows: TGTGCCAGCAGCTTAGGCGGCTATGGCTACACCTTC. The full variable domain, completed using reference TRBV7-3 and TRBJ1-2, is GAGVSQTPSNKVTEKGKYVELRCDPISGHTALYWYRQSLGQGPEFLIYFQGTGAADDSGLPNDRFFAVRPEGSVSTLKIQRTERGDSAVYLCASSLGGYGYTFGSGTRLTVV.

This clone was seen more than once but under ten times. The chain recombines TRBV7-2 with TRBJ1-3; the match to TRBD1 covers 8 bases. CDR3 length equals 15 residues. V lost 1 base, J lost 4 bases, and 3 bases stayed unmatched. CDR1 is SGHTA and CDR2 is FQGNSA in the germline V gene. The CDR3 region is CASSLGWTGGNTIYF. In nucleotides, the CDR3 is TGTGCCAGCAGCTTAGGATGGACAGGGGGAAACACCATATATTTT.

Concerning this clone: This sample includes further DNA sequences coding for the same CDR3. The rearrangement uses TRBV2 and TRBJ2-2, with D hard to call. The ends were cut back, 6 bases at V and 6 bases at J, with 5 bases in the middle. The CDR3 is 11 amino acids. From germline, CDR1 is SNHLY and CDR2 FYNNEI. For the CDR3, the DNA is TGTGCCAGCAGGCTAGCCGGGGAGCTGTTTTTT. Translating it yields CASRLAGELFF.

This clone was recorded a few times. The rearrangement links TRBV9 to TRBJ1-4; 7 bases agree with TRBD1. The CDR3 is 16 residues long. Germline V gives CDR1 SGDLS, CDR2 YYNGEE. Trimming took 0 bases from V and 8 from J; bases not matched to a gene: 10. In nucleotides, the CDR3 is TGTGCCAGCAGCGTAGGGGCAGGCCAGGGGGTGGAAAAACTGTTTTTT. It specifies CASSVGAGQGVEKLFF.

CDR3 sequence: CASSPQGGTYEQYF. In DNA form, the CDR3 reads TGCGCCAGCAGTCCGCAGGGGGGAACCTACGAGCAGTACTTC. V and J are TRBV5-1 and TRBJ2-7; D may be TRBD1 (7 bases). V dropped 5 bases and J dropped 2 bases, with 14 bases sitting between them. In germline, CDR1 is SGHRS, CDR2 YFSETQ. The CDR3 is 14 residues long.

The V call is TRBV5-8, the J call TRBJ1-5; 7 bases line up with TRBD1. This CDR3 is 15 amino acids long. V lost 4 bases and J lost 10; bases outside the gene matches: 14. Germline V gene sequence: CDR1 SGHTS, CDR2 YDEGEE. The CDR3 spells CASSPTGATFQPQHF. CDR3 nucleotide sequence: TGTGCCAGCAGCCCAACAGGGGCGACATTTCAACCCCAGCATTTT.